A single sample gave rise to the 8 T cell receptor beta chains below, sequenced in a study of blood T cells in healthy people across ages. For the second PCR, which ran for about 7 to 12 cycles, a sample-barcoded 5' primer and a J-beta primer mix were used. TCRdb independently ran MiXCR on the 5' RACE reads; one entry per CDR3 protein. The table includes about 810,000 distinct CDR3 sequences, under 40% detected once. The sample taken for sequencing was blood. These receptors originate from a man aged 18 to 30 in good health.

The chain carries TRBV7-2 and TRBJ1-6; 8 nucleotides line up with TRBD1. The length of the CDR3 is 15 residues. The V gene's germline CDR1 is SGHTA and CDR2 FQGNSA. The ends lost 0 bases at V and 6 bases at J; junction bases unmatched: 1. The CDR3 loop reads CASSLADRANSPLHF. The CDR3 region has the DNA TGTGCCAGCAGCTTAGCGGACAGGGCTAATTCACCCCTCCACTTT.

Worth noting for this clonotype: This may be a read error, as it is one base from a much larger clone. The genes are TRBV28 and TRBJ2-5; D possibly corresponds to TRBD1 (5 bases). Per germline, CDR1 MDHEN and CDR2 SYDVKM. This CDR3 contains 11 residues. The germline V and J ends were trimmed by 7 bases and 13 bases, with 16 bases remaining between them. This CDR3 reads CASTNPGNVYF. CDR3 nucleotides: TGTGCCAGCACCAACCCAGGGAACGTGTACTTC.

The chain recombines TRBV5-6 with TRBJ1-2, with a possible D match to TRBD1 (5 bases). This CDR3 is 11 amino acids long. V lost 3 bases and J 12 bases, leaving 12 bases between the germline ends. Looked up from germline, CDR1 is SGHDT and CDR2 is YYEEEE. CDR3 bases: TGTGCCAGCAGCTCGGGGCAGAGTAACACCTTC. Translation: CASSSGQSNTF.

The chain combines TRBV5-4 with TRBJ1-2; D is perhaps TRBD1 (6 bases). There are 15 residues in the CDR3. Trimming shortened V by 1 base and J by 7 bases, and 17 bases separated the two germline ends. Germline V CDR1 and CDR2: SGHNT, YYREEE (reference sequence). CDR3 DNA: TGTGCCAGCAGCTTGCTGGGGGCAGCTTTTTCTGGCTACACCTTC. This translates into CASSLLGAAFSGYTF.

This clonotype appeared a few times. This chain links TRBV20-1 with TRBJ1-2; unclear D gene. Trimming stripped 4 bases from V and 7 bases from J, with 19 bases between. This CDR3 has 14 amino acids. The germline gives CDR1 DFQATT, CDR2 SNEGSKA (reference sequence). The CDR3 DNA reads as TGCAGTGCTACCGCGGGTGTAGGGTGGAGTGGCTACACCTTC. Translated: CSATAGVGWSGYTF.

V gene TRBV5-1 combines with J gene TRBJ2-3; D might be TRBD1 (7 bases). V was trimmed by 5 bases and J by 2 bases, leaving 12 bases between them. CDR1 and CDR2 (germline): SGHRS, YFSETQ. CDR3 length equals 14 residues. Written as DNA, the CDR3 is TGCGCCAGCAGGGAGGGGGCATACACAGATACGCAGTATTTT. Its translation: CASREGAYTDTQYF.

The chain couples TRBV4-1 to TRBJ1-1; a possible D gene is TRBD1 (5 bases). The CDR3 length is 14 residues. Germline V gives CDR1 MGHRA, CDR2 YSYEKL. Between the trimmed V and J ends, which lost 1 base and 3 bases, there was a span of 9 bases. The CDR3 sequence is CASSQAGGDTEAFF. The CDR3 region has the DNA TGCGCCAGCAGCCAAGCCGGGGGGGACACTGAAGCTTTCTTT.

The chain carries TRBV21-1 and TRBJ2-5; TRBD1 is the table's D call, not checked against the DNA. The better agreement between TRBJ2-7 and the DNA end casts doubt on the J call. TRBV21-1 represents a pseudogene. The CDR3 runs to 16 residues. The DNA for the CDR3 is TGTGCCAGCAGCAAAGCCGCCGGACAGGATAACCACGAGCAGTACTTC. Translation: CASSKAAGQDNHEQYF.